The 4 T cell receptor beta chains reported below all come from one sample, sequenced in a study of blood T cells in healthy people across ages. With a J-beta primer mix and a sample-barcoded 5' primer, a second PCR ran roughly 6 to 11 cycles. TCRdb reprocessed the 5' RACE reads with MiXCR, giving one entry per CDR3 protein. The table records about 1.4 million distinct CDR3 sequences, around 59% of them present only once. Sequencing used blood. The receptors were sampled from a man aged 18-30 years in good health.

This chain uses TRBV10-3 with TRBJ2-1; D is uncertain. The CDR3 covers 15 residues. The V gene's germline CDR1 is ENHRY and CDR2 SYGVKD. The ends were cut back, 3 bases at V and 10 bases at J, with 19 bases in the middle. In DNA form, the CDR3 reads TGTGCCATCAGTGACGACGGCCTAAGGGTGTGGGAGCAGTTCTTC. This gives the protein CAISDDGLRVWEQFF.

The CDR3 coding sequence is TGTGCCAGCAGTGAATCCTGGAGTAGGGCCAACGTCCTGACTTTC. Translated: CASSESWSRANVLTF. This chain links TRBV6-1 with TRBJ2-6; D gene uncertain. Trimming removed 2 bases at V and 5 bases at J, with 10 bases between. The CDR3 totals 15 residues. Germline CDR1 MNHNS, CDR2 SASEGT.

This chain links TRBV4-1 with TRBJ1-5; D unclear. Trimming shortened V by 0 bases and J by 0 bases, and 15 bases separated the two germline ends. This CDR3 is built from 18 residues. Germline V gene data show CDR1 as MGHRA and CDR2 as YSYEKL. CDR3 region: CASSQDRGGVNSNQPQHF. The CDR3 coding sequence is TGCGCCAGCAGCCAAGATCGGGGTGGGGTTAATAGCAATCAGCCCCAGCATTTT.

The chain links TRBV7-2 to TRBJ1-5; D remains ambiguous. The germline CDR1 and CDR2 sequences are SGHTA and FQGNSA. V dropped 2 bases and J dropped 4 bases, with 12 bases sitting between them. The CDR3 is made up of 15 amino acids. This chain's CDR3 is CASSLTAITNQPQHF. In DNA form, the CDR3 reads TGTGCCAGCAGCTTAACGGCGATAACAAATCAGCCCCAGCATTTT. The full variable domain, with the rest looked up from reference TRBV7-2 and TRBJ1-5, is GAGVSQSPSNKVTEKGKDVELRCDPISGHTALYWYRQSLGQGLEFLIYFQGNSAPDKSGLPSDRFSAERTGGSVSTLTIQRTQQEDSAVYLCASSLTAITNQPQHFGDGTRLSIL.